This is a list of T cell receptor beta chains from one sample in a study of vaccination effects on CD4 cells after COVID-19. Their target antigens are unknown. Method: immunoSEQ multiplex PCR; TCRdb's copy keeps in-frame clones and lacks some. The sample contains around 35,000 clones, approximately 68% of which appear only once. This specimen was CD4+ T cells from PBMCs cultured with HCoV-OC43 spike peptides, taken before COVID-19 vaccination. These receptors came from a human donor who received a COVID-19 vaccine. The CDR3 runs from the conserved cysteine through the conserved F or W. D genes are given only for firm matches. Some rows mark clone size as missing; the rest say once, few, many or name a class of expanded clone.

CDR3 length	V gene	clone size	J gene	D gene	CDR3 protein	CDR3 DNA
13	TRBV10-1	.	TRBJ1-1	TRBD1	CASSRDRVTEAFF	TGCGCCAGCAGCCGGGACAGGGTCACTGAAGCTTTCTTT
11	TRBV6-5	.	TRBJ1-2	TRBD1	CASTTGGGYTF	TGTGCCAGCACCACAGGGGGGGGCTACACCTTC
13	TRBV29-1	.	TRBJ2-6	.	CSVGPSGANVLTF	TGCAGCGTCGGACCTTCTGGGGCCAACGTCCTGACTTTC
17	TRBV2	many	TRBJ2-7	TRBD2	CASSEASTSGLAYEQYF	TGTGCCAGCAGTGAAGCGTCGACTAGCGGGTTGGCCTACGAGCAGTACTTC
16	TRBV14	.	TRBJ2-3	TRBD2	CASSQAGTSGTDTQYF	TGTGCCAGCAGCCAAGCCGGGACTAGCGGCACAGATACGCAGTATTTT
17	TRBV5-5	.	TRBJ2-7	TRBD2	CASSLAASGGTNYEQYF	TGTGCCAGCAGCTTGGCGGCTAGCGGGGGGACCAACTACGAGCAGTACTTC
16	TRBV10-2	.	TRBJ2-5	TRBD2	CASSAGTSGRPETQYF	TGCGCCAGCAGCGCCGGGACTAGCGGGAGACCGGAGACCCAGTACTTC
12	TRBV10-3	.	TRBJ1-5	.	CATGISNQPQHF	TGTGCCACCGGAATTAGCAATCAGCCCCAGCATTTT
14	TRBV10-1	.	TRBJ2-3	.	CASSDYAGTDTQYF	TGCGCCAGCAGTGACTACGCTGGGACAGATACGCAGTATTTT
16	TRBV25-1	once	TRBJ2-7	.	CASSEYDAGQSYEQYF	TGTGCCAGCAGTGAATATGATGCAGGGCAGTCCTACGAGCAGTACTTC
14	TRBV6-5	.	TRBJ1-4	.	CASRKGGGGEKLFF	TGTGCCAGCAGAAAGGGGGGCGGTGGCGAAAAACTGTTTTTT
14	TRBV9	.	TRBJ1-2	.	CASSASTGSYGYTF	TGTGCCAGCAGCGCATCGACAGGATCCTATGGCTACACCTTC
15	TRBV10-2	.	TRBJ1-5	TRBD1	CASSETGGGNQPQHF	TGCGCCAGCAGTGAAACAGGGGGCGGCAATCAGCCCCAGCATTTT
11	TRBV7-8	once	TRBJ2-1	.	CASSPSYEQFF	TGTGCCAGCAGCCCTAGCTACGAGCAGTTCTTC
14	TRBV10-2	.	TRBJ2-1	.	CASRDLGPAGEQFF	TGCGCCAGCAGAGACTTGGGGCCCGCCGGTGAGCAGTTCTTC
14	TRBV20-1	.	TRBJ1-2	.	CSASRVSGDYGYTF	TGCAGTGCTAGTCGGGTCTCGGGAGACTATGGCTACACCTTC
15	TRBV5-1	.	TRBJ1-3	.	CASSLSQGAGNTIYF	TGCGCCAGCAGCTTGTCACAGGGTGCTGGAAACACCATATATTTT
15	TRBV7-9	.	TRBJ2-1	TRBD2	CASSYETGTSTEQFF	TGTGCCAGCAGCTACGAGACCGGGACTAGTACCGAGCAGTTCTTC
13	TRBV5-5	.	TRBJ2-7	.	CASSAPQGYEQYF	TGTGCCAGCAGCGCTCCCCAGGGCTACGAGCAGTACTTC
16	TRBV10-3	once	TRBJ2-3	TRBD2	CAISEQTSGSSDTQYF	TGTGCCATCAGTGAGCAAACTAGCGGGAGTTCGGATACGCAGTATTTT
11	TRBV18	.	TRBJ2-2	.	CASSSTGELFF	TGTGCCAGCTCATCCACCGGGGAGCTGTTTTTT
15	TRBV10-3	.	TRBJ1-1	.	CAIRPTREGNTEAFF	TGTGCCATCAGGCCTACCCGGGAGGGGAACACTGAAGCTTTCTTT
15	TRBV2	.	TRBJ2-3	.	CASSEPWQGTDTQYF	TGTGCCAGCAGTGAACCCTGGCAGGGCACAGATACGCAGTATTTT
11	TRBV29-1	.	TRBJ1-2	.	CSVSWGGGYTF	TGCAGCGTTAGTTGGGGGGGAGGCTACACCTTC
15	TRBV6-6	.	TRBJ2-6	.	CASSYRGSGANVLTF	TGTGCCAGCAGTTACAGGGGGTCTGGGGCCAACGTCCTGACTTTC
15	TRBV4-1	.	TRBJ2-3	.	CASSQRVGLDGTQYF	TGCGCCAGCAGCCAAAGGGTGGGGTTGGATGGTACGCAGTATTTT
16	TRBV24-1	.	TRBJ1-4	TRBD1	CATSAGQGEGHEKLFF	TGTGCCACCAGTGCTGGACAGGGAGAAGGGCATGAAAAACTGTTTTTT
15	TRBV19	.	TRBJ2-3	TRBD1	CASQDRATSTDTQYF	TGTGCCAGTCAGGACAGGGCTACTAGCACAGATACGCAGTATTTT